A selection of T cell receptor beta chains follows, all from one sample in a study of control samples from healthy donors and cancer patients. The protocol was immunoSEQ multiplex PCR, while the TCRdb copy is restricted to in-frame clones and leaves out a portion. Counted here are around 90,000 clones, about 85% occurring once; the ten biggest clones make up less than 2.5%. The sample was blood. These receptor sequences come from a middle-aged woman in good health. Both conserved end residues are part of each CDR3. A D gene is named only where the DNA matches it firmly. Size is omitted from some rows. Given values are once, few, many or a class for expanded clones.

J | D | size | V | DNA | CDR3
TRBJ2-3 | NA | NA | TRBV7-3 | TGTGCCAGCAGCTCATACCAATCTCACGGAGGGGGCTCCACAGATACGCAGTATTTT | CASSSYQSHGGGSTDTQYF
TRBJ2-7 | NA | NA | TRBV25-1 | TGTGCCAGCAGCCTCGAAGCAGGTGTTCGGGGTCACTACGAGCAGTACTTC | CASSLEAGVRGHYEQYF
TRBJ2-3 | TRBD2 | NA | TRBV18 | TGTGCCAGCTCACCTGGACGGGGGGGTCAGGCAGATACGCAGTATTTT | CASSPGRGGQADTQYF
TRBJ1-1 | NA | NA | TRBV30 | TGTGCCTGGAAAGCCCAACTGGGCACTGAAGCTTTCTTT | CAWKAQLGTEAFF
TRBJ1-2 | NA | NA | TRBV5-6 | TGTGCCAGCAGCTTGGAACAGAACGGGGACTATGGCTACACCTTC | CASSLEQNGDYGYTF
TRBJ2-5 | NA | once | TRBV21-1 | TGTGCCAGCAGCAAAGGGAGGACAGGCGTATGTCGAGAGACCCAGTACTTC | CASSKGRTGVCRETQYF
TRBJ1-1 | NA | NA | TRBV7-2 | TGTGCCAGCAGCTGGAGGGCGGTGAACGGTTTCAACACTGAAGCTTTCTTT | CASSWRAVNGFNTEAFF
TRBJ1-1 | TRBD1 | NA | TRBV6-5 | TGTGCCAGCAGCAGACAGGGGGCTGGCACTGAAGCTTTCTTT | CASSRQGAGTEAFF
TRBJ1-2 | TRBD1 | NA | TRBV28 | TGTGCCACCTCTGCGGGGACAGGAAACTATGGCTACACCTTC | CATSAGTGNYGYTF
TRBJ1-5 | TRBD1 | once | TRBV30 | TGTGCCTGGAGTGTACAGCAGGGGGGTCAGCCCCAGCATTTT | CAWSVQQGGQPQHF
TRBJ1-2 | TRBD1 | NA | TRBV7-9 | TGTGCCAGCAGCTTAGACCGGGACAGGGCCATAGTAAATGGCTACACCTTC | CASSLDRDRAIVNGYTF
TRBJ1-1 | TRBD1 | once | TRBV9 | TGTGCCAGCAGCGATACCGGGACAGGGTCCGGTGAAGCTTTCTTT | CASSDTGTGSGEAFF
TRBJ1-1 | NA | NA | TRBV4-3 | TGCGCCAGCAGCCAATCACCGGGGGCGATCACTGAAGCTTTCTTT | CASSQSPGAITEAFF
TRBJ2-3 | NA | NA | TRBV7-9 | TGTGCCAGCAGCTTAGGAGGGTCAGGCACAGATACGCAGTATTTT | CASSLGGSGTDTQYF
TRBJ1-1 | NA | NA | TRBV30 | TGTGCCTGGAGTGTGCCAGACCAAGACATGAACACTGAAGCTTTCTTT | CAWSVPDQDMNTEAFF